A single sample gave rise to the 23 T cell receptor beta chains below, sequenced in a study of identical twins (dated by TCRdb to 2016 to 2017). Library generation was performed with 5' RACE. Sequenced on an Illumina HiSeq 2000. Starting from the raw public reads, TCRdb applied fastp trimming at Q25, assembled clones with MiXCR and retained in-frame beta chains. Each entry is one CDR3 protein sequence, shown with its most common DNA and genes. Here the sample has some 690,000 distinct CDR3 sequences; 21% occur a single time. The ten largest clones capture roughly 4% of the sample. The same sample was also used in a study of T cells expressing NK-cell markers.

Sequenced material: PBMCs. These receptors originate from a woman between 18 and 30 years old in good health.

The sample holds many counts of this clonotype. This chain links TRBV11-3 with TRBJ2-1, with D unresolved. The CDR3 sequence is 11 residues long. Germline V lookup: CDR1 SGHNT, CDR2 YENEEA. Trimming removed 6 bases from V and 9 bases from J, with 9 bases in between. For the CDR3, the DNA is TGTGCCAGCAGGGATGTGGCTGAGCAGTTCTTC. Amino acids: CASRDVAEQFF.

The genes are TRBV29-1 and TRBJ1-2; D unclear. This CDR3 contains 13 residues. The V end lost 7 bases, the J end lost 8 bases, and 20 bases lay between the germline ends. From germline, CDR1 is SQVTM and CDR2 ANQGSEA. The CDR3 DNA reads as TGCAGCGCTGACCTCCGTGGCACCCTAGGCTACACCTTC. Protein sequence: CSADLRGTLGYTF.

The CDR3 bases are TGTGCCAGTCGACTAGCGGGGGCGTCCTACGAGCAGTACTTC. It specifies CASRLAGASYEQYF. The genes are TRBV19 and TRBJ2-7, with 12 positions matching TRBD2. V shed 8 bases and J 1 base; nucleotides not matched to a gene: 3. CDR1 and CDR2 (germline): LNHDA, SQIVND (reference sequence). This CDR3 region has 14 residues.

This clonotype came up many times. This CDR3 reads CASSRPRADTQYF. In DNA, the CDR3 is TGTGCCAGCAGTCGCCCTAGGGCAGATACGCAGTATTTT. The chain has TRBV7-9 and TRBJ2-3; no firm D call. Germline V gene sequence: CDR1 SEHNR, CDR2 FQNEAQ (reference sequence). There are 13 residues in the CDR3. Trimming took off 6 bases at V and 4 bases at J, with 11 bases between the two ends.

This clonotype was seen a handful of times. The chain couples TRBV10-3 to TRBJ1-5; 9 positions match TRBD1. V gave up 10 bases and J gave up 2 bases; unmatched junction bases: 6. Looked up from germline, CDR1 is ENHRY and CDR2 is SYGVKD. The CDR3 has 14 residues. CDR3 region: CATGQGNGNQPQHF. In DNA, the CDR3 is TGTGCCACCGGACAGGGGAACGGCAATCAGCCCCAGCATTTT.

The rearrangement joins TRBV18 to TRBJ2-5; 7 bases line up with TRBD2. The CDR3 consists of 17 residues. Germline-derived CDR1 and CDR2 are KGHSH and LQKENI. J gave up 2 bases and V 3 bases, and 12 bases lay outside the gene matches. This CDR3 is CASSPNAQGGSQETQYF. The CDR3 bases are TGTGCCAGCTCACCTAATGCGCAGGGAGGGAGTCAAGAGACCCAGTACTTC.

In its sample, this clonotype was seen a few times. V and J are TRBV12-3 or TRBV12-4 and TRBJ2-7, with a possible D match to TRBD2 (6 bases). The CDR3 spans 17 residues. V was shortened by 8 bases and J by 1 base, with 24 bases between the two germline ends. The CDR3 region is CASRSSRAASESYEQYF. The CDR3 coding sequence is TGTGCCAGCCGAAGTTCGCGGGCCGCTAGCGAATCCTACGAGCAGTACTTC.

J is TRBJ2-5 and V is TRBV20-1, with D maybe TRBD2 (5 bases). The germline V gene has CDR1 DFQATT and CDR2 SNEGSKA (reference sequence). The CDR3 sequence is 11 residues long. V lost 3 bases and J 7 bases, leaving 9 bases between the germline ends. The CDR3 coding sequence is TGCAGTGCTAGGGGTAGCGTGACCCAGTACTTC. Amino acid sequence: CSARGSVTQYF.

This clonotype was counted between two and nine times. The chain employs TRBV27 and TRBJ1-1; D remains unclear. Germline CDR1 is MNHEY and CDR2 is SMNVEV (reference sequence). The V end lost 1 base, the J end lost 7 bases, and 10 bases lay between the germline ends. This CDR3 is built from 13 residues. This CDR3 reads CASSLLGSGEAFF. In nucleotides, the CDR3 is TGTGCCAGCAGTTTATTAGGGTCGGGTGAAGCTTTCTTT.

The sample holds a few counts of this clonotype. This chain's CDR3 is CASSRWGKPQHF. DNA of the CDR3: TGTGCCAGCAGCCGATGGGGGAAGCCCCAGCATTTT. The chain has TRBV12-3 or TRBV12-4 and TRBJ1-5, with TRBD1 as a possible D gene (5 bases). The V and J ends lost 6 bases and 8 bases respectively, with 11 bases between them. This CDR3 is built from 12 residues.

This clonotype was seen more than once but under ten times. The rearrangement links TRBV29-1 to TRBJ2-7; 8 bases are shared with TRBD1. The CDR3 has 13 residues. V trimming: 7 bases; J trimming: 5 bases; junction bases outside the gene matches: 10. Germline-derived CDR1 and CDR2 are SQVTM and ANQGSEA. The CDR3 DNA is TGCAGCGGCCTACGGACAGGGAGCCACGAGCAGTACTTC. Translating it yields CSGLRTGSHEQYF.

This clonotype was counted at least ten times. The CDR3, as DNA: TGTGCCAGCAGTGTCCAAGTGGGGGACAGGGAAGGGGATGGCTACACCTTC. As protein: CASSVQVGDREGDGYTF. V gene TRBV6-1 combines with J gene TRBJ1-2; 9 bases are shared with TRBD1. V shed 4 bases, J shed 6 bases, and the junction held 15 bases outside the gene matches. The CDR3 runs 17 residues. Germline-derived CDR1 and CDR2 are MNHNS and SASEGT.

The sample holds a few counts of this clonotype. The V call is TRBV5-1, the J call TRBJ2-2, with D unclear. Deletions cut 0 bases from V and 2 bases from J, with 8 bases between. Per the germline V gene, CDR1 is SGHRS and CDR2 is YFSETQ. CDR3 size: 15 residues. CDR3 protein: CASSLDRRNTGELFF. CDR3 nucleotide sequence: TGCGCCAGCAGCTTGGATAGGCGCAACACCGGGGAGCTGTTTTTT.

The sample holds a few counts of this clonotype. This chain connects TRBV10-3 to TRBJ2-1; no definite D call. The CDR3 is made up of 12 amino acids. Germline CDR1 and CDR2: ENHRY and SYGVKD. V shed 8 bases and J shed 5 bases, with 10 bases lying between them. The CDR3 spells CAIGRKDNEQFF. In nucleotides, the CDR3 is TGTGCCATCGGGCGTAAGGACAATGAGCAGTTCTTC.

This clonotype was picked up a small number of times. The chain employs TRBV5-1 and TRBJ2-7, with D perhaps assigned TRBD1 or TRBD2 (5 bases each). The CDR3 contains 13 residues. The V end was cut by 5 bases, the J end by 3 bases, with 12 bases between. Germline CDR1 is SGHRS and CDR2 is YFSETQ. The CDR3 DNA follows: TGCGCCAGCAGTTGGGGTGGGGGCTACGAGCAGTACTTC. It is translated as CASSWGGGYEQYF.

The V call is TRBV6-1, the J call TRBJ2-5; 9 nucleotides match TRBD2. Germline V gene data show CDR1 as MNHNS and CDR2 as SASEGT. V lost 6 bases and J lost 1; bases outside the gene matches: 6. CDR3 size: 15 residues. Here the CDR3 reads CASRTTSGAQETQYF. The DNA for the CDR3 is TGTGCCAGCAGGACGACTAGCGGAGCCCAAGAGACCCAGTACTTC.

This clonotype was detected ten times or more. The chain carries TRBV20-1 and TRBJ2-1, with D possibly being TRBD1 or TRBD2 (5 bases each). The CDR3 runs 17 residues. V lost 5 bases and J lost 0, with 20 bases in between. Germline lookup yields CDR1 DFQATT and CDR2 SNEGSKA (reference sequence). The CDR3 protein is CSAPGARVRSSYNEQFF. The CDR3 bases are TGCAGTGCTCCCGGGGCTAGGGTTAGAAGCTCCTACAATGAGCAGTTCTTC.

The table lists this clonotype with many counts. This chain connects TRBV12-3 or TRBV12-4 to TRBJ1-2; D is perhaps TRBD1 (6 bases). V gave up 6 bases and J gave up 7 bases, with 15 bases separating them. This CDR3 has 13 residues. The CDR3 spells CASSITGTSGYTF. CDR3 nucleotides: TGTGCCAGCAGCATAACAGGGACGAGTGGCTACACCTTC.

The CDR3 sequence: CSASLRGIRETQYF. The CDR3 nucleotides are TGCAGTGCTAGCCTCAGGGGGATTCGAGAGACCCAGTACTTC. The V call is TRBV20-1, the J call TRBJ2-5, with 7 bases that match TRBD1. V shed 3 bases, J shed 4 bases, and the junction held 8 bases outside the gene matches. The CDR3 extends over 14 amino acids. Germline values: CDR1 DFQATT, CDR2 SNEGSKA (reference sequence).

Only a few counts were recorded for this clonotype. J is TRBJ1-2 and V is TRBV7-2; D remains unclear. Trimming pared 5 bases from V and 8 bases from J, leaving 12 bases between. The CDR3 loop spans 12 amino acids. Germline assignment: CDR1 SGHTA and CDR2 FQGNSA. The CDR3 loop reads CASSVNDLGYTF. CDR3 nucleotide sequence: TGTGCCAGCAGCGTGAATGACTTGGGCTACACCTTC.

The J gene is TRBJ2-3, the V gene TRBV2; D remains ambiguous. Trimming took off 7 bases at V and 4 bases at J, with 9 bases between the two ends. The CDR3 spans 12 residues. The germline V gene encodes CDR1 SNHLY and CDR2 FYNNEI. The CDR3: CASKFPPDTQYF. CDR3 in DNA: TGTGCCAGCAAGTTCCCCCCAGATACGCAGTATTTT.

This rearrangement joins TRBV7-9 to TRBJ2-5, with D unclear. Trimming took 2 bases from V and 1 from J, leaving 8 bases between them. The CDR3 length is 14 residues. Germline V gives CDR1 SEHNR, CDR2 FQNEAQ (reference sequence). CDR3 region: CASSLPSFQETQYF. The CDR3 DNA reads as TGTGCCAGCAGCTTACCCTCATTCCAAGAGACCCAGTACTTC.

The genes are TRBV20-1 and TRBJ2-5, with D possibly called TRBD1 or TRBD2 (5 bases each). Trimming left V 0 bases short and J 3 bases short, with 11 bases between. This CDR3 spans 14 amino acids. Looked up from germline, CDR1 is DFQATT and CDR2 is SNEGSKA (reference sequence). The CDR3 spells CSARDGGPEETQYF. The DNA of the CDR3 is TGCAGTGCTAGAGATGGGGGACCCGAAGAGACCCAGTACTTC.